The 23 T cell receptor beta chains given below trace back to one sample, sequenced in a study of T cells generated in artificial thymic organoids. TCRalpha and TCRbeta libraries were amplified separately by semi-nested PCR with TRAC or TRBC reverse primers. TCRdb reprocessed the 5' RACE reads via MiXCR and lists one record per CDR3 protein. Of over 7,000 distinct CDR3 sequences listed, under 30% are singletons. No antigen has been assigned to these receptors. The organoids combined MS5 murine stromal cells carrying human DLL1 with human hematopoietic stem and progenitor cells. The seeding cells were CD34+CD3- hematopoietic stem and progenitor cells purified by FACS to remove T cells. The sample comprised naive CD8+ T cells grown in artificial thymic organoids from cord blood stem and progenitor cells. This sample's subset: CD3+TCRalphabeta+CD8SP T cells; for blood, CD45RO-CCR7+ naive CD8+ T cells. These receptors were taken from a human donor who gave cord blood stem cells for thymic organoid culture, a cardiac surgery patient who gave postnatal thymus, or a blood donor (not recorded which).

By frequency in the sample, this clonotype is medium-sized. The chain recombines TRBV28 with TRBJ1-4; D gene ambiguous. The CDR3 consists of 13 residues. Trimming removed 8 bases at V and 11 bases at J, with 18 bases between. The germline V gene has CDR1 MDHEN and CDR2 SYDVKM. CDR3: CASRRSPREKLFF. DNA for the CDR3: TGTGCCAGCCGCAGGTCCCCCCGCGAGAAACTGTTTTTT. Complete variable domain (other parts from reference TRBV28 and TRBJ1-4): DVKVTQSSRYLVKRTGEKVFLECVQDMDHENMFWYRQDPGLGLRLIYFSYDVKMKEKGDIPEGYSVSREKKERFSLILESASTNQTSMYLCASRRSPREKLFFGSGTQLSVL.

The rearrangement links TRBV6-6 to TRBJ2-1, with TRBD2 identical over 7 bases. CDR3 size: 17 residues. V lost 0 bases to trimming and J lost 6 bases; unmatched junction nucleotides: 11. The V gene's germline CDR1 is MNHNY and CDR2 SVGAGI (reference sequence). This chain's CDR3 is CASSYSNHSGVFNEQFF. For the CDR3, the DNA is TGTGCCAGCAGTTACTCGAATCACAGCGGGGTTTTCAATGAGCAGTTCTTC.

This clonotype was counted only a few times. This chain uses TRBV28 with TRBJ2-7; TRBD1 matches at 9 bases. The V gene's germline CDR1 is MDHEN and CDR2 SYDVKM. The CDR3 is made up of 14 amino acids. Trimming removed 5 bases from V and 5 bases from J; junction bases left unmatched: 7. The DNA of the CDR3 is TGTGCCAGCAGTCCTCTGGACAGGGGAGACGAGCAGTACTTC. Amino acids: CASSPLDRGDEQYF.

As regards this clonotype: A single base separates this from a much larger clone, so it may be a read error. The rearrangement links TRBV7-2 to TRBJ2-7, with unresolved D. The germline V gene encodes CDR1 SGHTA and CDR2 FQGNSA. The length of the CDR3 is 15 residues. In DNA form, the CDR3 reads TGTGCCAGCAACTTAGTCCGGTGTGCCTACTACGAGCAGTACTTC. This sequence encodes CASNLVRCAYYEQYF.

This clonotype was seen more than once but under ten times. This chain joins TRBV7-2 and TRBJ1-3, with a possible D match to TRBD1 (5 bases). V dropped 3 bases and J dropped 0 bases, with 9 bases sitting between them. CDR1 is SGHTA and CDR2 is FQGNSA in the germline V gene. This CDR3 has 15 amino acids. The CDR3 sequence is CASSFGGFSGNTIYF. The CDR3 nucleotides read TGTGCCAGCAGCTTTGGGGGATTCTCTGGAAACACCATATATTTT.

Concerning this clonotype: It may be a read error: a sequence one base away is much more abundant. The genes are TRBV4-1 and TRBJ1-4; 12 positions match TRBD1. The J segment lost 7 bases and the V segment lost 4 bases, leaving 10 bases of the junction unmatched. Per the germline V gene, CDR1 is MGHRA and CDR2 is YSYEKL. The CDR3 has 17 amino acids. CDR3 nucleotide sequence: TGCGCCAGCAGCCCCCGGGACAGGGGGCGAGCTAGTGAAAAACTGTTTTTT. Translation gives CASSPRDRGRASEKLFF.

In its sample, this clonotype was seen a few times. The chain employs TRBV6-5 and TRBJ2-7; TRBD2 aligns across 7 bases. The CDR3 runs to 15 residues. Germline CDR1 and CDR2: MNHEY and SVGAGI. V shed 5 bases, J shed 3 bases, and the junction held 10 bases outside the gene matches. CDR3 coding DNA: TGTGCCAGCAGTGAGGGACTACCGACATTCTACGAGCAGTACTTC. Its protein product is CASSEGLPTFYEQYF.

This clonotype ranks as medium-sized (0.01 to 0.1%). V gene TRBV28 combines with J gene TRBJ1-4, with D perhaps TRBD1 (5 bases). The V end was cut by 0 bases, the J end by 3 bases, with 8 bases between. This CDR3 has 15 amino acids. CDR1 is MDHEN, CDR2 SYDVKM, per germline. The CDR3 nucleotides read TGTGCCAGCAGTTTATGGGGGGGAGCTAATGAAAAACTGTTTTTT. This codes for CASSLWGGANEKLFF.

The chain joins TRBV5-5 to TRBJ2-7, with 7 bases matching TRBD1. V lost 4 bases and J lost 0; bases outside the gene matches: 7. The CDR3 covers 15 residues. In germline, CDR1 is SGHKS, CDR2 YYEKEE (reference sequence). The CDR3 spells CASSRTGVNSYEQYF. As DNA, the CDR3 is TGTGCCAGCAGCCGAACAGGGGTGAACTCCTACGAGCAGTACTTC.

This clonotype was recorded a few times. V is TRBV27 and J is TRBJ2-1; D is undetermined. From germline, CDR1 is MNHEY and CDR2 SMNVEV (reference sequence). Trimming removed 2 bases at V and 5 bases at J, with 16 bases between. The CDR3 runs to 16 residues. The CDR3 DNA follows: TGTGCCAGCAGTTTAACCCCCCCTCCTTCCCACAATGAGCAGTTCTTC. Amino acids: CASSLTPPPSHNEQFF.

The sample holds a few counts of this clonotype. The chain employs TRBV5-1 and TRBJ2-5; 8 bases agree with TRBD2. The CDR3 has 15 amino acids. J lost 5 bases, V lost 1 base, and 7 bases had no gene match. Germline CDR1 SGHRS, CDR2 YFSETQ. The CDR3 region has the DNA TGCGCCAGCAGCTTGCTGGCGGGGGGCCGCGAGACCCAGTACTTC. As protein: CASSLLAGGRETQYF.

This clonotype was recorded only once. The chain recombines TRBV10-3 with TRBJ2-2, with unresolved D. This CDR3 has 13 amino acids. CDR1 and CDR2 from the germline V gene are ENHRY and SYGVKD. Trimming cost V 10 bases and J 7 bases, with 16 bases left between them. In DNA, the CDR3 is TGTGCCAGCAGCACATCAAGGAACGGGGAGCTGTTTTTT. Protein: CASSTSRNGELFF.

The chain joins TRBV10-3 to TRBJ2-6, with 11 nucleotides matching TRBD1. The CDR3 is made up of 16 amino acids. The junction had 2 bases not matched to a gene; V was cut back by 4 bases and J by 3 bases. Per germline, CDR1 ENHRY and CDR2 SYGVKD. This CDR3 is CAISGDRGNGANVLTF. CDR3 DNA sequence: TGTGCCATCAGTGGGGACAGGGGGAATGGGGCCAACGTCCTGACTTTC.

Concerning this clonotype itself: A single base separates this from a much larger clone, so it may be a read error. The chain combines TRBV10-2 with TRBJ1-1; D possibly corresponds to TRBD1 (5 bases). The V gene's germline CDR1 is WSHSY and CDR2 SAAADI. The CDR3 length is 13 residues. CDR3 DNA sequence: TGCGCCAGCAGTGAAGTAGGGGAGGGTGAAGCTTCCTTT. As protein: CASSEVGEGEASF.

V and J are TRBV4-3 and TRBJ2-1; the match to TRBD2 covers 8 bases. In germline, CDR1 is LGHNA, CDR2 YSLEER. With V trimmed by 4 bases and J by 9 bases, 11 bases remained unmatched. CDR3 length: 15 amino acids. CDR3 sequence: CASSPLAGGFGEQFF. DNA of the CDR3: TGCGCCAGCAGCCCCCTAGCGGGCGGGTTCGGTGAGCAGTTCTTC.

By frequency in the sample, this clonotype is medium-sized. The rearrangement links TRBV10-3 to TRBJ1-6; TRBD1 agrees at 7 bases. Trimming at V came to 4 bases and at J to 7 bases, leaving 7 bases not matched to a gene. This CDR3 is 15 amino acids long. CDR1 and CDR2 from the germline V gene are ENHRY and SYGVKD. CDR3 in DNA: TGTGCCATCAGTGGGACAGGCAGAGGCAATTCACCCCTCCACTTT. This translates into CAISGTGRGNSPLHF.

V and J are TRBV6-2 or TRBV6-3 and TRBJ2-3; the D gene is possibly TRBD2 (6 bases). The CDR3 is 15 amino acids. Trimming removed 5 bases at V and 2 bases at J, with 14 bases between. Germline CDR1 and CDR2: MNHEY and SVGEGT. The CDR3 sequence: CASSHRTTLTDTQYF. The CDR3 bases are TGTGCCAGCAGTCACCGGACTACGCTCACAGATACGCAGTATTTT.

The chain has TRBV28 and TRBJ2-7, with TRBD1 matching 9 bases. The CDR3 covers 15 residues. The trim removed 6 bases at V and 1 base at J, leaving 7 bases unmatched. CDR1 MDHEN and CDR2 SYDVKM come from the germline V gene. The CDR3 DNA reads TGTGCCAGCAGATATAGAGGGACAGGGTCCTACGAGCAGTACTTC. Residues: CASRYRGTGSYEQYF.

By share, this clonotype ranks as medium-sized (0.01 to 0.1%). J is TRBJ2-5 and V is TRBV4-2; TRBD1 or TRBD2 may be the D gene (5 bases each). Germline V gene data show CDR1 as LGHNA and CDR2 as YNFKEQ. The CDR3 loop spans 14 amino acids. Trimming shortened V by 6 bases and J by 3 bases, and 14 bases separated the two germline ends. The CDR3: CASSVPGPKETQYF. In DNA, the CDR3 is TGTGCCAGCAGTGTCCCGGGACCCAAAGAGACCCAGTACTTC.

This clonotype rates as medium-sized. V is TRBV15 and J is TRBJ1-6, with D possibly matching TRBD1 (5 bases). The CDR3 runs 15 residues. Germline lookup yields CDR1 LNHNV and CDR2 YYDKDF (reference sequence). V shed 7 bases and J shed 5 bases, with 15 bases lying between them. In DNA form, the CDR3 reads TGTGCCACCACAGCTTGGGGGGTGGATAATTCACCCCTCCACTTT. Residues: CATTAWGVDNSPLHF.

The chain employs TRBV7-3 and TRBJ1-1; no reliable D call. V was pared by 3 bases and J by 0 bases, with 5 bases between. CDR1 and CDR2 (germline): SGHTA, FQGTGA. CDR3 length equals 13 residues. The CDR3 sequence is CASSFTLNTEAFF. Written as DNA, the CDR3 is TGTGCCAGCAGCTTTACATTGAACACTGAAGCTTTCTTT. Combining the CDR3 with reference TRBV7-3 and TRBJ1-1 gives the whole variable domain GAGVSQTPSNKVTEKGKYVELRCDPISGHTALYWYRQSLGQGPEFLIYFQGTGAADDSGLPNDRFFAVRPEGSVSTLKIQRTERGDSAVYLCASSFTLNTEAFFGQGTRLTVV.

Judged by abundance, this clonotype is medium-sized. The chain links TRBV27 to TRBJ2-5; either TRBD1 or TRBD2 may supply D (5 bases each). CDR3 length: 14 amino acids. The V gene's germline CDR1 is MNHEY and CDR2 SMNVEV (reference sequence). V was cut by 4 bases and J by 1 base, with 10 bases left in between. The CDR3 nucleotides are TGTGCCAGCAGTTCAGGGACCTTCCAAGAGACCCAGTACTTC. Translated, it gives CASSSGTFQETQYF.

This clonotype is medium-sized (0.01 to 0.1%) within its sample. V gene TRBV24-1 combines with J gene TRBJ1-2, with D uncertain. This CDR3 contains 12 residues. V was trimmed by 2 bases and J by 4 bases, leaving 4 bases between them. Germline assignment: CDR1 KGHDR and CDR2 SFDVKD. The CDR3 spells CATSDWGYGYTF. As DNA, the CDR3 is TGTGCCACCAGTGATTGGGGCTATGGCTACACCTTC.